This T cell receptor (delta chain) came from a study of DNA immune sequencing with unique molecular identifiers (dated by TCRdb to 2020 to 2021). Context from the whole study: Immunomagnetic cell separation was used to enrich gammadelta T cells from buffy coats, and the genomic DNA of the enriched gammadelta T cells was then sequenced. Fluorescence-activated cell sorting was used to enrich gammadelta T cells from PBMC of over eight healthy individuals. In the comparison of enriched versus non-enriched samples, 95 to 100 ng of enriched gammadelta T-cell DNA and approximately 0.92 ug of non-enriched PBMC DNA were sequenced. The study developed and validated an ultrasensitive DNA-based TRD repertoire sequencing method using PCR-introduced unique molecular identifiers. Validation of the sequencing method was done both on synthetic reference molecules and on blood samples taken from healthy individuals. Healthy individuals were used as donors, and sorted peripheral blood gammadelta T cells were profiled from roughly ten of these donors. Here is what the overall study found, with its caveats: Among clonotypes in healthy donors, TRDV2 paired with TRDJ1 was identified as the most common TRD rearrangement. Variation in TRD repertoire diversity was observed between healthy donors, with several donors found to be highly oligoclonal, in that the top 5 clonotypes exceeded half of productive molecules. The primer-based approach is unable to detect novel TRD sequences that the primers do not target.

Concerning this clone: Its antigen is unknown. A far larger clone is just one base off, so this is likely a read error. The sample contains more than one DNA sequence encoding this CDR3.

Libraries were prepared through multiplex PCR. Genomic DNA was amplified with a 32-plex assay using primers for all 8 TRDV and 4 TRDJ genes covering the CDR3. During roughly 3 cycles of barcoding PCR, a 12-nucleotide UMI was attached, and a second PCR using Illumina adapter primers followed. AMPure XP beads were used for library purification, and library quality was checked on a Fragment Analyzer with the HS NGS Fragment kit. An Illumina MiniSeq mid-output kit with roughly 20% PhiX and 150 cycles of paired-end reads was used for sequencing. Per the original workflow: MIGEC version 1.2.9 was used to process reads, grouping reads by UMI and building error-corrected consensus sequences. Modified VDJtools version 1.2.1 scripts and the tcR R package were used for post-processing. TCRdb called clones afresh from the public reads with CATT; identical DNA rows were later merged. The V and J calls and clone size are TCRdb's, not the authors'. The sample table records about 2,500 delta-chain clones; 8.4% of these occur just once. Approximately 51% of the sample is taken by the ten largest.

Including the terminal cysteine and phenylalanine, the CDR3 comprises 15 residues. Only the CDR3 DNA stays, 45 bases, in frame from base 1. CDR1 and CDR2 were assigned from the germline V gene as GEAIGNYY and EKD. The TCR sequence derives from a human donor in good health. The chain is made from TRDV2 and TRDJ1; 11 of the junction bases match TRDD3. The sequencing sample was made of gamma-delta T cells enriched from blood buffy coat, or unenriched PBMCs (not recorded which). The DNA reads TGTGCCTGTGCCCAACTGGGGGATAGGGACGATAAACTCATATTT. It specifies CACAQLGDRDDKLIF.